This TCR beta chain stems from a study of OX40 agonist ivuxolimab in advanced cancers. The method was immunoSEQ multiplex PCR; TCRdb's version includes in-frame clones alone and lacks a portion of them. There are some 70,000 clones in the sample; 84% occur only once, and approximately 2% lies in the top ten. Comment on this clone: What it binds is not known.

The CDR3 totals 14 residues. V gave up 1 base and J gave up 1 base, with 7 bases separating them. In germline, CDR1 is MDHEN, CDR2 SYDVKM. Study findings and constraints: By week 6 at 0.1 to 3.0 mg/kg, blood CD4+ and CD8+ T cells had expanded clonally.

The chain uses TRBV28 and TRBJ2-5; TRBD1 or TRBD2 may be the D gene (6 bases each). The sequences come from CD4+ or CD8+ T cells sorted from blood, collected in a trial of the OX40 agonist ivuxolimab. The clonotype comes from an adult with an advanced solid tumor such as melanoma, head and neck, liver or kidney cancer. The CDR3 DNA is TGTGCCAGCAGTTTATCGGGGGCCCAAGAGACCCAGTACTTC. It codes for CASSLSGAQETQYF. The full variable domain, completed using reference TRBV28 and TRBJ2-5, is DVKVTQSSRYLVKRTGEKVFLECVQDMDHENMFWYRQDPGLGLRLIYFSYDVKMKEKGDIPEGYSVSREKKERFSLILESASTNQTSMYLCASSLSGAQETQYFGPGTRLLVL.